The present TCR beta chain was sequenced within a study of beta chain features in type 1 diabetes. Isolated RNA was reverse transcribed in full, so expressed TCRB transcripts were sequenced. Profiling relied on immunoSEQ multiplex PCR, and the TCRdb table lists in-frame clones only, not all of them. Among roughly 170,000 clones listed, approximately 13% were seen once. Sorted CD4+ subsets: naive, central memory, regulatory, stem cell-like memory (CD45RO/CCR7/CD25/CD127/CD95/CD27 panel). The CDR3 contains 14 residues. V gave up 6 bases and J gave up 1 base, with 10 bases separating them. The germline gives CDR1 SNHLY, CDR2 FYNNEI.

The J gene is TRBJ2-4, the V gene TRBV2, with D possibly being TRBD1 (6 bases). The sequence derives from a young woman in good health. Sequenced: central memory CD4+ T cells from blood. In DNA form, the CDR3 reads TGTGCCAGCAGCCCCGACAGGGCCAAAAACATTCAGTACTTC. It encodes CASSPDRAKNIQYF.